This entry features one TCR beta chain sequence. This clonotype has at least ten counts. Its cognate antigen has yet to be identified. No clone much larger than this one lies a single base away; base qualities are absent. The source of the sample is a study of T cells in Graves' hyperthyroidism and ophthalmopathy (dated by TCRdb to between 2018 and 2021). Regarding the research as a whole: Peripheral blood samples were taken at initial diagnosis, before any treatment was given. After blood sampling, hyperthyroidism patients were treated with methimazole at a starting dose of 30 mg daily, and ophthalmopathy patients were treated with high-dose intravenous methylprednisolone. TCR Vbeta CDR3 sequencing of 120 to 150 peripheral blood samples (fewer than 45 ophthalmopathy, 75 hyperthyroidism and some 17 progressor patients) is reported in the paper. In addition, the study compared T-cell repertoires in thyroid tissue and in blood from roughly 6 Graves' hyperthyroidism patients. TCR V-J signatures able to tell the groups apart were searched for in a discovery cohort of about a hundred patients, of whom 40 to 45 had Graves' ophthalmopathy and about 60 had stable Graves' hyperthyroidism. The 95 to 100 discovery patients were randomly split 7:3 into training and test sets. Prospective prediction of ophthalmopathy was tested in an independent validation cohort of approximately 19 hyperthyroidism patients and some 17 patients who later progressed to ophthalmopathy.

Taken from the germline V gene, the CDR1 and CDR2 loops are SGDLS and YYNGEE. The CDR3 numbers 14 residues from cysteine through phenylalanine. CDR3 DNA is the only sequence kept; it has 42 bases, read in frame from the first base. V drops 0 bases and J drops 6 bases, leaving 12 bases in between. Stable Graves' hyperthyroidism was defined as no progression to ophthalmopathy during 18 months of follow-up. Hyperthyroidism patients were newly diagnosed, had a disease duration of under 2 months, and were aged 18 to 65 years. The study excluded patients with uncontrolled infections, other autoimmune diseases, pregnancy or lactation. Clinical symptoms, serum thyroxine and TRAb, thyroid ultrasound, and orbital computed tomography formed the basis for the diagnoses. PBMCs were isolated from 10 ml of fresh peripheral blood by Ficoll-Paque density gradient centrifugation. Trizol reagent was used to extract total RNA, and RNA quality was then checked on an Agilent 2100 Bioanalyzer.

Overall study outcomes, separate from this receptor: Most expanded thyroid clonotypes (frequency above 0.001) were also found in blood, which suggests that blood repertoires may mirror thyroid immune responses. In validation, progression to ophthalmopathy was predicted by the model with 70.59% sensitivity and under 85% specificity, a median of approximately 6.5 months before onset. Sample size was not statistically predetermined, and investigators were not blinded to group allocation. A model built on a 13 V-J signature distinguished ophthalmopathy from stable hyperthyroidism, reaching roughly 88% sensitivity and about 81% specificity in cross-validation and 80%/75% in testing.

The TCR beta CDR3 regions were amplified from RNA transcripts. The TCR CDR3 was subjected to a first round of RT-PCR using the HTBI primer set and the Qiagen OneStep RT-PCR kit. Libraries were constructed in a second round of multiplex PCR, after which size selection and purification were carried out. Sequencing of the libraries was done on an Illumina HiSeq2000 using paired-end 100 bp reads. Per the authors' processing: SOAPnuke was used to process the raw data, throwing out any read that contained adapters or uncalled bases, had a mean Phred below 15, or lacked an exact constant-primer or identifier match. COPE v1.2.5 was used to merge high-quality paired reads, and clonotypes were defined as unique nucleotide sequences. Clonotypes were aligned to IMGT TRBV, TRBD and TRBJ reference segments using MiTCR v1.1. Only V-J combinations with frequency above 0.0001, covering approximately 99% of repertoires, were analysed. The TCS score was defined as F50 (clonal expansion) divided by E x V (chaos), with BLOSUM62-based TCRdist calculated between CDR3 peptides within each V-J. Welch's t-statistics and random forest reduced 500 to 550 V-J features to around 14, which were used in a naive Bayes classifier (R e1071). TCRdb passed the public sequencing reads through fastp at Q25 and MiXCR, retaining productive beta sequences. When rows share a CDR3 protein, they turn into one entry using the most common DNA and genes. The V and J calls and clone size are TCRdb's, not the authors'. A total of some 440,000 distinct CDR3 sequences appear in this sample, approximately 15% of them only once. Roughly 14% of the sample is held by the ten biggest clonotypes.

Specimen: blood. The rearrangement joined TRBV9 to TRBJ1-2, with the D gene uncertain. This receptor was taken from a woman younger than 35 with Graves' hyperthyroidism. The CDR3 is CASSVVGKPNGYTF. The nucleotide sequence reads TGTGCCAGCAGCGTAGTGGGGAAACCAAATGGCTACACCTTC. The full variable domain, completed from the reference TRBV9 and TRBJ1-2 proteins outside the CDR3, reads DSGVTQTPKHLITATGQRVTLRCSPRSGDLSVYWYQQSLDQGLQFLIQYYNGEERAKGNILERFSAQQFPDLHSELNLSSLELGDSALYFCASSVVGKPNGYTFGSGTRLTVV.